The 7 T cell receptor beta chains listed next were all sequenced from one sample in a study of blood T cell repertoires in COVID-19 (dated by TCRdb to the early 2020s). The library relied on the immunoSEQ multiplex PCR assay. Here the immuneACCESS table is served through TCRdb, limited to in-frame sequences with V and J called. Missing clones are a known gap in these copies; in checked studies unresolved V genes cover under half, and the rest lacks a known reason. The sample has roughly 290,000 clones on record, more than 75% of them singletons. The top ten clones comprise around 2.1% of the sample. The sample consisted of peripheral blood. All receptors derive from a woman aged 25 to 39 who had recovered from COVID-19.

Only one count was recorded for this clone. This chain joins TRBV2 and TRBJ1-3; possible D gene TRBD1, 5 bases. The CDR3 consists of 14 residues. Germline-derived CDR1 and CDR2 are SNHLY and FYNNEI. V was shortened by 6 bases and J by 2 bases, with 11 bases between the two germline ends. The CDR3 protein is CASRGGAAGNTIYF. In nucleotides, the CDR3 is TGTGCCAGCAGAGGTGGGGCGGCTGGAAACACCATATATTTT.

This clone was counted between two and nine times. The rearrangement links TRBV7-9 to TRBJ2-3; unclear D gene. The CDR3 runs 14 residues. CDR1 and CDR2 (germline): SEHNR, FQNEAQ (reference sequence). The ends were cut back, 5 bases at V and 4 bases at J, with 13 bases in the middle. CDR3 amino acids: CASSELSSADTQYF. CDR3 in DNA: TGTGCCAGCAGCGAACTAAGCTCCGCAGATACGCAGTATTTT.

V and J are TRBV4-1 and TRBJ2-1; 14 bases match TRBD2. The CDR3 runs 20 residues. V gave up 3 bases and J gave up 0 bases; unmatched junction bases: 10. Germline V CDR1 and CDR2: MGHRA, YSYEKL. The CDR3 is CASSQTGTSGGPNSYNEQFF. The DNA for the CDR3 is TGCGCCAGCAGCCAGACCGGGACTAGCGGGGGCCCGAACTCCTACAATGAGCAGTTCTTC.

The chain couples TRBV29-1 to TRBJ1-5; TRBD1 might be the D (5 bases). V shed 4 bases and J shed 5 bases, with 18 bases lying between them. Looked up from germline, CDR1 is SQVTM and CDR2 is ANQGSEA. The CDR3 has 15 residues. DNA of the CDR3: TGCAGCGTTGTTGTAAATGGGCAGACAGATCAGCCCCAGCATTTT. Its translation: CSVVVNGQTDQPQHF.

The rearrangement links TRBV28 to TRBJ2-7, with a weak D call TRBD2 (5 bases). Germline loops: CDR1 MDHEN, CDR2 SYDVKM. The CDR3 extends over 16 amino acids. V lost 1 base to trimming and J lost 3 bases, with 16 bases between them. CDR3 protein: CASSLSSGDTLYEQYF. CDR3 DNA: TGTGCCAGCAGTTTATCCAGCGGCGACACACTCTACGAGCAGTACTTC.

The rearrangement links TRBV28 to TRBJ2-4; 9 positions agree with TRBD1. Germline V gives CDR1 MDHEN, CDR2 SYDVKM. CDR3 length: 18 residues. With 8 bases clipped from V and 0 bases from J, the junction kept 14 bases outside the gene matches. CDR3 sequence reads: CASLPRTGDLIAKNIQYF. Here the CDR3 DNA reads TGTGCCAGCCTGCCTCGGACAGGGGACCTGATAGCCAAAAACATTCAGTACTTC.

This clone has a handful of counts. The chain joins TRBV6-5 to TRBJ2-1; 8 nucleotides align to TRBD1. This CDR3 has 14 amino acids. V lost 4 bases and J lost 4; bases outside the gene matches: 3. Germline V gene lookup returns CDR1 MNHEY and CDR2 SVGAGI. CDR3 protein: CASSLQGAYNEQFF. CDR3 bases: TGTGCCAGCAGTTTGCAGGGGGCATACAATGAGCAGTTCTTC.